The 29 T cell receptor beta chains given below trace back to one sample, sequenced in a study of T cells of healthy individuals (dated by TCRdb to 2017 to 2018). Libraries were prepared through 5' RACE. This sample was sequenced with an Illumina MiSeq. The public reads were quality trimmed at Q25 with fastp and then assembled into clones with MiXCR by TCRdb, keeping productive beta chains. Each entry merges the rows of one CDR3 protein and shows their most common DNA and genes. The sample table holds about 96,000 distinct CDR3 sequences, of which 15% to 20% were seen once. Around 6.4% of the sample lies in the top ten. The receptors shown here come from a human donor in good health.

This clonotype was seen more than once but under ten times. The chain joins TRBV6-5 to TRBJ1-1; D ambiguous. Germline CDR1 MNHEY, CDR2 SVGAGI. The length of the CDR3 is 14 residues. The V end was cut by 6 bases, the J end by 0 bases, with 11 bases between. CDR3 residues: CASSPLQLNTEAFF. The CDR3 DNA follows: TGTGCCAGCAGCCCACTCCAGTTGAACACTGAAGCTTTCTTT.

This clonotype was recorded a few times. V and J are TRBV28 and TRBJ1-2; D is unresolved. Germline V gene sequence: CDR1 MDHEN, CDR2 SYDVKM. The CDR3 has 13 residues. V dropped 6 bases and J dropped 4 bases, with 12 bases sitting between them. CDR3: CASSHRRSYGYTF. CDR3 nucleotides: TGTGCCAGCAGCCATAGGCGTAGCTATGGCTACACCTTC.

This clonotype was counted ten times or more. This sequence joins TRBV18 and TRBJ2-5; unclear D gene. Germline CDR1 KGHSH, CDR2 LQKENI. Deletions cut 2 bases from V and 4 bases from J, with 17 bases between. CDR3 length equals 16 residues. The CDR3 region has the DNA TGTGCCAGCTCACCAGCGATCTTTCGACAACTAGAGACCCAGTACTTC. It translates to CASSPAIFRQLETQYF.

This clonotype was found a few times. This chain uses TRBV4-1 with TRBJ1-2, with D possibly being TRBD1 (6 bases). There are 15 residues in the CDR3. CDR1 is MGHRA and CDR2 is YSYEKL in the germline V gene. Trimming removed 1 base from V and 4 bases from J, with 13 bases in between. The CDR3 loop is CASSQGRDTRYGYTF. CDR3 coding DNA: TGCGCCAGCAGCCAAGGCCGGGACACCCGCTATGGCTACACCTTC.

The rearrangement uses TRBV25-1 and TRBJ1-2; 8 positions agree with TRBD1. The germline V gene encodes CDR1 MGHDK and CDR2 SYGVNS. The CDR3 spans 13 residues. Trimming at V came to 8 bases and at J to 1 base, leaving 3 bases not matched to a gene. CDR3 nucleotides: TGTGCCAGCGGGACAGGTCTTAACTATGGCTACACCTTC. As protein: CASGTGLNYGYTF.

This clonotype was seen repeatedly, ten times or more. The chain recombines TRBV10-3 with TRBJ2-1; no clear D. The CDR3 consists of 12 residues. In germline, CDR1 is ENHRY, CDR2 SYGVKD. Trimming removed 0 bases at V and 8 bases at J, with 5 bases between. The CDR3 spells CAISESRDEQFF. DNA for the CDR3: TGTGCCATCAGTGAGTCGAGAGATGAGCAGTTCTTC.

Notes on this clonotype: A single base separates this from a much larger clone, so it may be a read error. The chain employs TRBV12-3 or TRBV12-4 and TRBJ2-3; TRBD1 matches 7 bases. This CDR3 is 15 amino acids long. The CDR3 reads CSSSFDRESTDTQYF. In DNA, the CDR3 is TGTTCCAGCAGTTTCGACAGGGAGAGCACAGATACGCAGTATTTT.

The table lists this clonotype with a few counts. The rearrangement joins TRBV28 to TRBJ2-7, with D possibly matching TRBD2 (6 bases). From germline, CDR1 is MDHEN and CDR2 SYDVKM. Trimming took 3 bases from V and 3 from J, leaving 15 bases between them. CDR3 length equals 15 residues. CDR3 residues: CASSLSLAKVYEQYF. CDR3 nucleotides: TGTGCCAGCAGTTTGAGTCTAGCGAAAGTCTACGAGCAGTACTTC.

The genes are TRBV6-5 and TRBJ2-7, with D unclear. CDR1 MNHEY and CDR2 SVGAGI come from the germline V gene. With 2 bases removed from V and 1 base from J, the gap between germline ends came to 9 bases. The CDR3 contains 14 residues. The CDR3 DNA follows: TGTGCCAGCAGTTACGAAGGACCTTCCTACGAGCAGTACTTC. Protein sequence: CASSYEGPSYEQYF.

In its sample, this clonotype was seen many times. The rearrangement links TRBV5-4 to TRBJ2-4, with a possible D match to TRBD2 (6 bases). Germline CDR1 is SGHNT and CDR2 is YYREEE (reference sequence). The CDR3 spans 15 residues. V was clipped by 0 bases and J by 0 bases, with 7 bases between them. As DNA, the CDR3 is TGTGCCAGCAGCTTGGGGGGGGTAGCCAAAAACATTCAGTACTTC. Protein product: CASSLGGVAKNIQYF.

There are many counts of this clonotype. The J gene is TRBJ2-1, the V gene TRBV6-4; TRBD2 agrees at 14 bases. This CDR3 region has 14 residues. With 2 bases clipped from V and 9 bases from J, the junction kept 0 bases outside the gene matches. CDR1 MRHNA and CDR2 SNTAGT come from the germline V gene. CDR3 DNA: TGTGCCAGCAGTGACGGGACTAGCGGGAGTGAGCAGTTCTTC. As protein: CASSDGTSGSEQFF.

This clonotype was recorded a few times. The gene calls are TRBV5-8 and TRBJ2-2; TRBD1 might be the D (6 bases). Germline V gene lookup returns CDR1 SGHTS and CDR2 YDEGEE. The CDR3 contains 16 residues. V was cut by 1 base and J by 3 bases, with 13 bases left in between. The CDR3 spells CASSLSQGRDTGELFF. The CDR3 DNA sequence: TGTGCCAGCAGCTTGTCACAGGGACGCGACACCGGGGAGCTGTTTTTT.

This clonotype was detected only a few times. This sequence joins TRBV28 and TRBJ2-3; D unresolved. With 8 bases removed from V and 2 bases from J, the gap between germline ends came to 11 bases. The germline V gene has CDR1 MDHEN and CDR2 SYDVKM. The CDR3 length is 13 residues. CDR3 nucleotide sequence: TGTGCCAGCGGAAGGGATCTCACAGATACGCAGTATTTT. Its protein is CASGRDLTDTQYF.

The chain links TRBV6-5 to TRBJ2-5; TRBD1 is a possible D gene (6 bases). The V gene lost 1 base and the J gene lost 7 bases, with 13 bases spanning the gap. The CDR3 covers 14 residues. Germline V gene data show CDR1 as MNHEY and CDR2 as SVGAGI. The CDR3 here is CASSYYGGRGTQYF. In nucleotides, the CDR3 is TGTGCCAGCAGTTACTATGGGGGCCGGGGGACCCAGTACTTC.

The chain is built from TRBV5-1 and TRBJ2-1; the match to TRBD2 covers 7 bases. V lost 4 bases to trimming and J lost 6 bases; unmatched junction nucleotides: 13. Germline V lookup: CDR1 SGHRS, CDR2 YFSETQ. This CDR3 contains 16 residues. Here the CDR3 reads CASSPLNAGVGNEQFF. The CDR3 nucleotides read TGCGCCAGCAGCCCCCTAAACGCGGGGGTTGGCAATGAGCAGTTCTTC. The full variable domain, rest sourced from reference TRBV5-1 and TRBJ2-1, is KAGVTQTPRYLIKTRGQQVTLSCSPISGHRSVSWYQQTPGQGLQFLFEYFSETQRNKGNFPGRFSGRQFSNSRSEMNVSTLELGDSALYLCASSPLNAGVGNEQFFGPGTRLTVL.

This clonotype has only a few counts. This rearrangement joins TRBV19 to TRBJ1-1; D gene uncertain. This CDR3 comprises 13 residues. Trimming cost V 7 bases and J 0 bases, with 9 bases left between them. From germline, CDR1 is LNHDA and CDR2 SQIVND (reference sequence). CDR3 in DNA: TGTGCCAGTAAAATTACAGTGAACACTGAAGCTTTCTTT. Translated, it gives CASKITVNTEAFF.

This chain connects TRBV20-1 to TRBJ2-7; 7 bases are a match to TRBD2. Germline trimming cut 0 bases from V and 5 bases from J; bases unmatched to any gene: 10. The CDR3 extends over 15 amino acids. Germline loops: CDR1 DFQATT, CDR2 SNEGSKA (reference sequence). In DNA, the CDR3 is TGCAGTGCTAGAGATCCGGGGCGGGAGACAAACGAGCAGTACTTC. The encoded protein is CSARDPGRETNEQYF.

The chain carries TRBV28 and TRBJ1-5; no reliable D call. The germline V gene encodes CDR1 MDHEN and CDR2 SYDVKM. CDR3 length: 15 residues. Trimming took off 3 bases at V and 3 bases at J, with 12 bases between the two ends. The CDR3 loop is CASSLGGKTNQPQHF. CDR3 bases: TGTGCCAGCAGTTTGGGTGGGAAGACCAATCAGCCCCAGCATTTT.

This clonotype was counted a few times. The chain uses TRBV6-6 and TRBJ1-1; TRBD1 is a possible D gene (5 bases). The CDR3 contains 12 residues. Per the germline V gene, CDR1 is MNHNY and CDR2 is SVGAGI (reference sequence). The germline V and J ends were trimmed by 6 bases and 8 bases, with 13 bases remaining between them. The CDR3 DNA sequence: TGTGCCAGCAGCCATTCGACAGAAGAAGCTTTCTTT. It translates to CASSHSTEEAFF.

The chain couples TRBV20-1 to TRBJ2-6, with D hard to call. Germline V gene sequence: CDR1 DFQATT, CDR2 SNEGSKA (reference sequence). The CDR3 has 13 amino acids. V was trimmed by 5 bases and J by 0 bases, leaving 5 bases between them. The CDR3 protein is CSAGPSGANVLTF. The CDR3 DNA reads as TGCAGTGCTGGACCCTCTGGGGCCAACGTCCTGACTTTC.

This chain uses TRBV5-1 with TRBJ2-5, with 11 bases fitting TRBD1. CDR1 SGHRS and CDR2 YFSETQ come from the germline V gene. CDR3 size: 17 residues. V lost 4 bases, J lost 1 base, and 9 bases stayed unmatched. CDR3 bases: TGCGCCAGCAGCGTGGGGACAGGGGGTATGATCCAAGAGACCCAGTACTTC. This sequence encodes CASSVGTGGMIQETQYF.

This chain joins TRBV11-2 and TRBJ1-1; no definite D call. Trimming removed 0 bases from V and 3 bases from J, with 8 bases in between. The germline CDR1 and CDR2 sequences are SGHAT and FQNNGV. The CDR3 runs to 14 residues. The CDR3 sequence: CASSLEHSDTEAFF. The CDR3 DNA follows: TGTGCCAGCAGCTTAGAACACTCTGACACTGAAGCTTTCTTT.

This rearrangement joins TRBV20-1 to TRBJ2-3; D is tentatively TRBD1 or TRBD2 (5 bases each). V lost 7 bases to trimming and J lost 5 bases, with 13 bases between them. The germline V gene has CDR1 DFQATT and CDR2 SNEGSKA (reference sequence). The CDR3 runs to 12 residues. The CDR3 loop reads CSERGAGDTQYF. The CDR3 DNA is TGCAGTGAGCGTGGGGCGGGAGATACGCAGTATTTT.

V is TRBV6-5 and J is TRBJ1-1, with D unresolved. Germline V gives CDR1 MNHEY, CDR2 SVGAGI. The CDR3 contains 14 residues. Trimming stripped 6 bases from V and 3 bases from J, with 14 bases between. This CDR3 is CASSSEIFYTEAFF. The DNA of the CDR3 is TGTGCCAGCAGCTCAGAGATATTTTACACTGAAGCTTTCTTT.

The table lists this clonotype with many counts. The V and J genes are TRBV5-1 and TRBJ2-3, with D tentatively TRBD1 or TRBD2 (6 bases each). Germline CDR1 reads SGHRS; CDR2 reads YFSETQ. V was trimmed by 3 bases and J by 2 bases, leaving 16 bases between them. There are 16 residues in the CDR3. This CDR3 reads CASSYGGAGPTDTQYF. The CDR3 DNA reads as TGCGCCAGCAGCTACGGGGGCGCAGGTCCCACAGATACGCAGTATTTT.

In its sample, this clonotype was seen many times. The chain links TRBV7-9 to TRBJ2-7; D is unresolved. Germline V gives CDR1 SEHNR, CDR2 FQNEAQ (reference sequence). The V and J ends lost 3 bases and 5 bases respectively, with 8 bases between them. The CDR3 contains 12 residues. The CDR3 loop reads CASSFGRDEQYF. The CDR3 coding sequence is TGTGCCAGCAGCTTCGGCAGAGACGAGCAGTACTTC.

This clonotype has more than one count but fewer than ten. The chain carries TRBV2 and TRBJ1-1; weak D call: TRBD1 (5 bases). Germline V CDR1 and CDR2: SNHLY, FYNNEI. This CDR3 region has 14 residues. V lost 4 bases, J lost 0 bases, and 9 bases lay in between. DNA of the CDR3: TGTGCCAGCAGTGCTGGGGGGGTGAACACTGAAGCTTTCTTT. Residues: CASSAGGVNTEAFF. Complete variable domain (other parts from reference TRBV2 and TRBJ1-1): EPEVTQTPSHQVTQMGQEVILRCVPISNHLYFYWYRQILGQKVEFLVSFYNNEISEKSEIFDDQFSVERPDGSNFTLKIRSTKLEDSAMYFCASSAGGVNTEAFFGQGTRLTVV.

Here the CDR3 reads CASSSDQGAWETQYF. The CDR3, as DNA: TGTGCCAGCAGCTCAGATCAGGGGGCATGGGAGACCCAGTACTTC. The rearrangement joins TRBV11-2 to TRBJ2-5; 8 positions match TRBD1. With 4 bases clipped from V and 5 bases from J, the junction kept 9 bases outside the gene matches. Germline assignment: CDR1 SGHAT and CDR2 FQNNGV. This CDR3 contains 15 residues.

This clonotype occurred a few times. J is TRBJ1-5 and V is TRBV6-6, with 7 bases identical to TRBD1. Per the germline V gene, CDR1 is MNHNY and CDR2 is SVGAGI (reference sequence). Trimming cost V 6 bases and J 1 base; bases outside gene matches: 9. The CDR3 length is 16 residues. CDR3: CASSKTDRSSNQPQHF. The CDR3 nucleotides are TGTGCCAGCAGCAAAACGGACAGGTCGAGCAATCAGCCCCAGCATTTT.